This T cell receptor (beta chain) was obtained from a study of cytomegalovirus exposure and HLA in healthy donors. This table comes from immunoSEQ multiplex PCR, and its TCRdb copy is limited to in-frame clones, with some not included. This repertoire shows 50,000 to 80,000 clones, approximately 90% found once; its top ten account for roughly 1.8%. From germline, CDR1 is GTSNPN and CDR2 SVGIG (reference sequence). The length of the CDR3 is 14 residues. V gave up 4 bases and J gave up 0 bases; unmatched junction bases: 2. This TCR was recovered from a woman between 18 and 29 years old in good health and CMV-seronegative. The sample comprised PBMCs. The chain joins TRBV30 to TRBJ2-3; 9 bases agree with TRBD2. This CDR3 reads CAWTGTSSTDTQYF. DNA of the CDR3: TGTGCCTGGACCGGGACTAGCAGCACAGATACGCAGTATTTT.